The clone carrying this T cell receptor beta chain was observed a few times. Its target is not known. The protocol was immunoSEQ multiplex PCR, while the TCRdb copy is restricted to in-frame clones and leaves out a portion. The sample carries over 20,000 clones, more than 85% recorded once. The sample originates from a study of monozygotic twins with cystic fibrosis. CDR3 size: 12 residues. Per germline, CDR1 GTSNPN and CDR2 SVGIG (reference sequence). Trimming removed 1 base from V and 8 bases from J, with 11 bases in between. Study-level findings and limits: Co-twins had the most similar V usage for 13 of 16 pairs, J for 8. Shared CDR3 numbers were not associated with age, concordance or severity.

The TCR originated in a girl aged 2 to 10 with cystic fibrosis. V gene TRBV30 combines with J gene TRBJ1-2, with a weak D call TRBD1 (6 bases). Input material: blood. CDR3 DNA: TGTGCCTGGAGTGCGGGGGGCGGCGGCTACACCTTC. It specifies CAWSAGGGGYTF.